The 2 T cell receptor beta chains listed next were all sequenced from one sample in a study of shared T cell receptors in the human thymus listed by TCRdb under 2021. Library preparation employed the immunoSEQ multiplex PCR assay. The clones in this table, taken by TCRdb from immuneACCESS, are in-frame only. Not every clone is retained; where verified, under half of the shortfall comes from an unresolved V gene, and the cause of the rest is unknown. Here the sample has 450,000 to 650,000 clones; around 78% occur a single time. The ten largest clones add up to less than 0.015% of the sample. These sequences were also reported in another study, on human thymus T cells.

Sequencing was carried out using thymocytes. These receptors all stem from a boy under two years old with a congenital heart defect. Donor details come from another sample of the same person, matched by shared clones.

The CDR3 sequence is CASSQDQGGYYEQYF. The CDR3 nucleotides read TGCGCCAGCAGCCAAGATCAGGGAGGCTACTACGAGCAGTACTTC. The chain links TRBV4-3 to TRBJ2-7, with D maybe TRBD2 (6 bases). Deletions cut 0 bases from V and 3 bases from J, with 12 bases between. This CDR3 is 15 amino acids long. Germline loops: CDR1 LGHNA, CDR2 YSLEER.

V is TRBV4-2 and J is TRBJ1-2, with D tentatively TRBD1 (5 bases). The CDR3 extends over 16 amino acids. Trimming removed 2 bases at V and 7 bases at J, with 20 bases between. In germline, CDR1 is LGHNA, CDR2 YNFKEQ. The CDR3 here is CASSQRGDSHLSGYTF. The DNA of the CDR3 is TGTGCCAGCAGCCAACGCGGTGACAGCCACCTCTCTGGCTACACCTTC.